This record covers a single TCR beta chain. V shed 3 bases, J shed 1 base, and the junction held 9 bases outside the gene matches. CDR1 and CDR2 from the germline V gene are SEHNR and FQNEAQ (reference sequence). The CDR3 covers 18 residues. The sample belongs to a study of shared clonotypes between healthy human individuals. Measured with immunoSEQ multiplex PCR; TCRdb has only the in-frame clones, and not every one. The sample has roughly 2.2 million clones, about 90% seen once. Material: naive CD4+ T cells from PBMCs. Regarding subset: CD45RA+ positively selected. This chain links TRBV7-9 with TRBJ2-6, with 7 nucleotides matching TRBD1. The sequence was obtained from a young man in good health. Some clones in this sample may be carry-over from other donors' samples. The DNA of the CDR3 is TGTGCCAGCAGCTTCATTAGACAGGGACAATCTGGGGCCAACGTCCTGACTTTC. It is translated as CASSFIRQGQSGANVLTF.